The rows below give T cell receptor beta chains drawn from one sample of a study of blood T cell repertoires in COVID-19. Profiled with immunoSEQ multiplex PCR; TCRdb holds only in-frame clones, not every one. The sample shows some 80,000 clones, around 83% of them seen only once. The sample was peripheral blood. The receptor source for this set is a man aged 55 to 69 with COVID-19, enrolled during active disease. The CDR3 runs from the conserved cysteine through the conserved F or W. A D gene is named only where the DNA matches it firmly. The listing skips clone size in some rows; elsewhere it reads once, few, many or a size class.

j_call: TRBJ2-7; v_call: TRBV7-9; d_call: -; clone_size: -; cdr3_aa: CASSSNRLGIEVYEQYF; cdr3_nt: TGTGCCAGCAGTTCGAATAGACTAGGGATAGAAGTGTACGAGCAGTACTTC
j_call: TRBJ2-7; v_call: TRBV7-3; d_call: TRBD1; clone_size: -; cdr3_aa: CASSASGTGVDEQYF; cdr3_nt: TGTGCCAGCAGCGCCTCCGGGACAGGGGTCGACGAGCAGTACTTC
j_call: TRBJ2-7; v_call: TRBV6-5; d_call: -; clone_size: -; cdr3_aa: CASSYAGQMGYEQYF; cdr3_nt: TGTGCCAGCAGTTACGCGGGACAGATGGGCTACGAGCAGTACTTC
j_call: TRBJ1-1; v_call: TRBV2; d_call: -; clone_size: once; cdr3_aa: CACKGQTNTEAFF; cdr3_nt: TGTGCCTGTAAAGGACAGACGAACACTGAAGCTTTCTTT
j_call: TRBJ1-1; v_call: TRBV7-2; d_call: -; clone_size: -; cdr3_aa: CASSLMEGHTEAFF; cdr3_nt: TGTGCCAGCAGCTTAATGGAGGGTCACACTGAAGCTTTCTTT
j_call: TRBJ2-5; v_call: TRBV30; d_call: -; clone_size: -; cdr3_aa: CAWSGRGRETQYF; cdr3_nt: TGTGCCTGGAGTGGGAGGGGGCGGGAGACCCAGTACTTC
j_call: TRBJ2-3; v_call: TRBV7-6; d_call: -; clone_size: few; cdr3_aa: CASSVDSPDTQYF; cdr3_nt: TGTGCCAGCAGCGTCGACAGTCCAGATACGCAGTATTTT
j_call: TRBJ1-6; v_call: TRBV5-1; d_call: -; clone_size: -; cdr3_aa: CASSLAENSPLHF; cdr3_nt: TGCGCCAGCAGCTTGGCAGAAAATTCACCCCTCCACTTT
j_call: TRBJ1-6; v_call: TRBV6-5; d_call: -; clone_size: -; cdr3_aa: CASSYLGGDSPLHF; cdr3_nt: TGTGCCAGCAGTTATTTAGGAGGTGATTCACCCCTCCACTTT
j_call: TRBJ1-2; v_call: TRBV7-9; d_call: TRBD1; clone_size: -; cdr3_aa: CASSLGTASRYGYTF; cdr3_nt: TGTGCCAGCAGCTTGGGGACAGCCTCCAGGTATGGCTACACCTTC